This T cell receptor (beta chain) was captured in a study of blood T cell repertoires in COVID-19 (dated by TCRdb to the early 2020s). General notes on the study: The collaborator samples originated in the United States, Italy and Spain and spanned the acute and convalescent phases of COVID-19. Subjects who had been exposed to COVID-19, were actively infected with it, or had recovered from it provided the deeply sampled blood TCRbeta repertoires that made up the dataset. Sample metadata almost always included a de-identified subject ID, COVID-19 status, age in years and sex. The repertoires were released in a freely available public database meant as a resource for research on the immune response to SARS-CoV-2. The samples were drawn from the first 160 participants of the ongoing ImmuneRACE study and from over 950 subjects provided by 6 global collaborators. Where available, HLA class I and class II types were obtained from metadata supplied by the sample provider rather than from assay-based typing. The material from the prospective study consisted of cDNA or gDNA derived from T cells, B-cell-depleted T cells, or PBMCs. What the research found in general, with its limitations: Clinical and demographic metadata were provided uncurated, with the amount varying by source and participant.

Each collaborating institution followed its own protocols to collect whole blood in K2EDTA tubes. For TCRbeta analysis, collaborator samples were shipped as frozen whole blood, as isolated PBMCs, or as DNA extracted from either sample type. V loses 2 bases, J loses 3 bases, and the germline ends lie 7 bases apart. There are 12 amino acids in the CDR3, from cysteine to phenylalanine inclusive. This entry keeps only the CDR3 DNA: 36 bases, framed from base 1. In the germline V gene (reference sequence), CDR1 corresponds to GTSNPN and CDR2 to SVGIG. TCRbeta CDR3 regions were amplified from genomic DNA by means of the immunoSEQ Assay, a bias-controlled multiplex PCR. The authors' pipeline ran thus. The number of nucleated cells in each sample was estimated by amplification of reference gene primers within the assay. To quantify the absolute abundance of each unique TCRbeta CDR3 rearrangement, sequence reads were collapsed and filtered. For each sample, productive Simpson clonality was calculated by taking the square root of Simpson's diversity index across productive rearrangements. TCRdb retrieved this table from immuneACCESS and kept in-frame rearrangements only. Not all clones are present; in checked studies, unresolved V genes account for under half, and no reason is known for the remainder. V and J calls and clone size come straight from that table; D and trimming were deduced from the DNA. This sample has roughly 200,000 clones in its table, and about nine tenths of those were observed once. The ten largest clones take up about 6.7% of the sample.

Note on this clone: Its cognate antigen has yet to be identified. Within one base of it there is no much larger clone, and no base qualities were kept.

Sequencing was carried out using peripheral blood. The rearranged chain carries TRBV30 and TRBJ2-5, with a weak D call of TRBD1 (6 bases match). The origin of this receptor is a man aged 35-49 years with acute or convalescent COVID-19. Read as DNA, the sequence is TGTGCCTGGAGTCAGGGGAAAGAGACCCAGTACTTC. This translates into CAWSQGKETQYF.